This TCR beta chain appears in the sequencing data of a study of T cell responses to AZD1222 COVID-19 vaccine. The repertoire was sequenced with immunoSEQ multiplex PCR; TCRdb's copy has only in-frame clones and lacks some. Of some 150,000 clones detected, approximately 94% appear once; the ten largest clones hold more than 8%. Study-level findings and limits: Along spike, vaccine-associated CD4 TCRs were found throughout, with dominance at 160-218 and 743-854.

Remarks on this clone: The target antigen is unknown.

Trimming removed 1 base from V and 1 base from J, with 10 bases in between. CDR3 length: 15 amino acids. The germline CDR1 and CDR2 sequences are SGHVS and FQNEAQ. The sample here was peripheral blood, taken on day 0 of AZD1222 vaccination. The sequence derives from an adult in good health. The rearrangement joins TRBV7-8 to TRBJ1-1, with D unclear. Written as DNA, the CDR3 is TGTGCCAGCAGCTTAGGGCGCCTGTCGAACACTGAAGCTTTCTTT. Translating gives CASSLGRLSNTEAFF.